The text below deals with one TCR beta chain. No cognate antigen has been identified for it. Per-nucleotide qualities are absent, and no much larger clonotype sits a single base away. CDR1 and CDR2 (SGHRS, YFSETQ) derive from the germline V gene. V was cut back by 1 base and J by 5 bases, leaving a gap of 9 bases between them. The CDR3 numbers 13 residues from cysteine through phenylalanine. Only the CDR3 DNA stays, 39 bases, in frame from base 1. This entry belongs to a study of blood T cell repertoires in COVID-19 (dated by TCRdb to 2019 to 2021). About the investigation overall: The collaborator samples originated in the United States, Italy and Spain and spanned the acute and convalescent phases of COVID-19. The material from the prospective study consisted of cDNA or gDNA derived from T cells, B-cell-depleted T cells, or PBMCs. The dataset comprised deeply sampled blood TCRbeta repertoires from subjects exposed to, actively infected with, or recovered from COVID-19. The repertoires were released in a freely available public database intended as a resource for research on the immune response to SARS-CoV-2. The samples were drawn from the first 160 participants of the ongoing ImmuneRACE study and from 1,254 subjects provided by 6 global collaborators. The sample metadata nearly always contained a de-identified subject ID, COVID-19 status, age in years and sex. Where available, HLA class I and class II types were taken from metadata supplied by the sample provider and were not determined by assay-based typing. What the study reported, not specific to this receptor: Clinical and demographic metadata were provided uncurated, with the amount varying by source and participant.

TCRbeta CDR3 regions were amplified from genomic DNA using the immunoSEQ Assay, a bias-controlled multiplex PCR. The authors processed their data as follows. Within the assay, amplification of reference gene primers was used to estimate how many nucleated cells each sample contained. To quantify the absolute abundance of each unique TCRbeta CDR3 rearrangement, sequence reads were collapsed and filtered. For each sample, productive Simpson clonality was calculated as the square root of Simpson's diversity index over productive rearrangements. This is the immuneACCESS table as TCRdb keeps it, with only in-frame sequences that have V and J called. A part of the clones is gone; compared with another copy, unresolved V genes explain less than half, and the rest is unexplained. For V, J and clone size, that table is used; D and trimming come from the DNA. Across this sample there are about 150,000 clones, with 70% to 85% seen only once. The top ten constitute approximately 10% of the sample.

The collaborating institutions used their own protocols to collect whole blood in K2EDTA tubes. Collaborator samples were shipped for TCRbeta analysis as frozen whole blood, isolated PBMCs, or DNA extracted from either sample type. The chain uses TRBV5-1 and TRBJ2-5; possibly the D gene is TRBD1, per 6 matching bases. The receptor's source is a woman in her 50s with acute or convalescent COVID-19. Input material: peripheral blood. The bases read TGCGCCAGCAGCTTGTCAGGGGTGGAGACCCAGTACTTC. It codes for CASSLSGVETQYF.